This T cell receptor (beta chain) appears in the sequencing data of a study of cytomegalovirus exposure and HLA in healthy donors. Concerning this clone: The antigen remains undetermined.

This CDR3 is built from 12 residues. Germline loops: CDR1 SGHKS, CDR2 YYEKEE (reference sequence). The V and J ends lost 4 bases and 10 bases, in that order; junction bases with no gene match: 5. Primers included in the PCR were 60 Vbeta and 13 Jbeta primers. Sequencing used immunoSEQ multiplex PCR; TCRdb keeps in-frame clones, though not all of them. This sample has 80,000 to 100,000 clones, with about four fifths found just once. Findings and limits, study-wide: Earlier analysis found most TCR beta V segments productive about 87% or about 30% of the time. Common viral pathogens seemed, in a later analysis, to connect with several of the most significant clusters. Researchers reported in a later analysis that a missense DCLRE1C variant was tied to TCR beta V- and J-gene trimming.

Sequencing was carried out using PBMCs. The chain links TRBV5-5 to TRBJ2-1; 7 bases line up with TRBD1. The sequence came from a middle-aged man in good health and CMV-seropositive. Here the CDR3 reads CASSPGQEEQFF. The CDR3 region has the DNA TGTGCCAGCAGCCCCGGACAGGAGGAGCAGTTCTTC.